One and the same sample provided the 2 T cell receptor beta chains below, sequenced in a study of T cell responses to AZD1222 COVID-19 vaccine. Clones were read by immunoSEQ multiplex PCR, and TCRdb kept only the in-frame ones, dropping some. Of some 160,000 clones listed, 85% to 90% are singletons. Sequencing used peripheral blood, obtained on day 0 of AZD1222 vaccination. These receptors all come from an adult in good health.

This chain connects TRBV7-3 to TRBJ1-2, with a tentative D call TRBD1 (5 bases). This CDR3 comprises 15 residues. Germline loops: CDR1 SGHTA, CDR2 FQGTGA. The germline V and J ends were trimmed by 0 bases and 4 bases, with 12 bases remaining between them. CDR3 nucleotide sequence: TGTGCCAGCAGCTTAACGTCAAGGGGAAGCTATGGCTACACCTTC. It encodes CASSLTSRGSYGYTF.

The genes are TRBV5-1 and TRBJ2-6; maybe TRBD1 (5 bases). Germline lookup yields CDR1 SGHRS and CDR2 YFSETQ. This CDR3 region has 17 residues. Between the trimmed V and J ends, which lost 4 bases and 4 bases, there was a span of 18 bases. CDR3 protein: CASSQTIQGTGANVLTF. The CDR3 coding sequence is TGCGCCAGCAGCCAGACAATCCAGGGCACCGGGGCCAACGTCCTGACTTTC.